This entry describes one T cell receptor (beta chain). Its specificity is not known. The data are from a study of shared clonotypes between healthy human individuals. Study summary: Donors had three CD4 naive, three CD4 memory, two CD8 naive and one CD8 memory plate apiece. Notes on the study in general: It was observed that 5% to 6.5% of naive CD4 clonotypes were shared across a few donors.

The J segment lost 6 bases and the V segment lost 4 bases, leaving 8 bases of the junction unmatched. CDR3 size: 16 residues. Germline assignment: CDR1 SGHNT and CDR2 YYREEE (reference sequence). The material for each subset, its genomic DNA, was split evenly across several immunoSEQ plates. Some clones are missing from TCRdb's copy, which holds only in-frame ones; the method was immunoSEQ multiplex PCR. The top ten hold 0.37% of the sample, which has approximately 2,000,000 clones, under 95% seen once. Nashville, Tennessee was home to all donors, each a Caucasian adult. The source is a man aged 18 to 29 in good health. Some clones in this sample may be carry-over from other donors' samples. The specimen was naive CD4+ T cells from PBMCs. Indicated subset: CD45RA+ positively selected. The chain uses TRBV5-4 and TRBJ2-3; 13 bases match TRBD2. The CDR3 spells CASSKLAGGPFDTQYF. CDR3 nucleotide sequence: TGTGCCAGCAGCAAACTAGCGGGAGGGCCTTTTGATACGCAGTATTTT.